Listed here is a single T cell receptor (beta chain). This record belongs to a study of blood T cell repertoires in COVID-19. Background on the study: The United States, Italy and Spain provided the acute and convalescent COVID-19 samples. The analysed material was cDNA or gDNA that came from T cells, B-cell-depleted T cells, or PBMCs.

Measured with immunoSEQ multiplex PCR; TCRdb has only the in-frame clones, and not every one. Among about 30,000 clones listed, 65% to 70% were seen once. The length of the CDR3 is 12 residues. Trimming removed 6 bases from V and 8 bases from J, with 13 bases in between. This receptor was taken from a human donor in a cohort sampled during active COVID-19. Sequenced material: peripheral blood. The chain joins TRBV12-3 or TRBV12-4 to TRBJ1-1; D might be TRBD1 (6 bases). CDR3 loop: CASRAGGQEAFF. Written as DNA, the CDR3 is TGTGCCAGCAGGGCGGGGGGGCAAGAAGCTTTCTTT.